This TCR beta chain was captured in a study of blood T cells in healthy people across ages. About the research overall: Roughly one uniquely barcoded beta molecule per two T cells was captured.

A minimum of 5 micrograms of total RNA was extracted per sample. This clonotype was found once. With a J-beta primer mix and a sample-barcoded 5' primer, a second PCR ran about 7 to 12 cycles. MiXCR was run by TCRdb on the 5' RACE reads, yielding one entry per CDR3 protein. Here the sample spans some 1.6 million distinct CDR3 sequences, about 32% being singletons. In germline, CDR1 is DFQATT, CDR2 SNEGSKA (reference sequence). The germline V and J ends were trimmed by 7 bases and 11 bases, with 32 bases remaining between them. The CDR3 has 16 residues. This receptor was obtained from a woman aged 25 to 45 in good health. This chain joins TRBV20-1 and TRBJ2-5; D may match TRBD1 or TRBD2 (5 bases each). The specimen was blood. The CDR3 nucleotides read TGCAGTGTTCCGCCACCGGGACGTACCGTTAACAATGAGCAGTACTTC. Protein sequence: CSVPPPGRTVNNEQYF.